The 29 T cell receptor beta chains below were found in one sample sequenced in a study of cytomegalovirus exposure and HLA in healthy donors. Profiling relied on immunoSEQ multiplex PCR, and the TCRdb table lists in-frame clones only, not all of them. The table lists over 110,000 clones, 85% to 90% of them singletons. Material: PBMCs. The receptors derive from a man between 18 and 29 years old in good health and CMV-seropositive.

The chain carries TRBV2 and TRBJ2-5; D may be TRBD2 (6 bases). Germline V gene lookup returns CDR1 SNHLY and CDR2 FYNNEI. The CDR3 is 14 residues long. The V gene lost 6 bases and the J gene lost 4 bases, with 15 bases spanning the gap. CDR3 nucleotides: TGTGCCAGCAGGGGCCAGATGGGAGGAGAGACCCAGTACTTC. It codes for CASRGQMGGETQYF.

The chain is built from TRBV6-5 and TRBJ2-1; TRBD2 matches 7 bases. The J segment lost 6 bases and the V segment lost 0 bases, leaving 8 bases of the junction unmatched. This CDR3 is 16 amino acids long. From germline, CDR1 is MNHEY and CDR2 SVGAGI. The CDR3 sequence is CASSYSSGGRRNEQFF. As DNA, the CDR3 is TGTGCCAGCAGTTACTCGTCGGGCGGGAGACGCAATGAGCAGTTCTTC.

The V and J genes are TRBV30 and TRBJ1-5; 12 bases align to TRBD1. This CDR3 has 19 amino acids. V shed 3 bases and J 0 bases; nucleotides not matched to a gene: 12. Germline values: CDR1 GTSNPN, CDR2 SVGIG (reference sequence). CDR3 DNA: TGTGCCTGGAGCCCCCTTGGGACAGGGGGCGGCCATAGCAATCAGCCCCAGCATTTT. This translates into CAWSPLGTGGGHSNQPQHF. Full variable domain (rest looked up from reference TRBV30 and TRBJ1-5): SQTIHQWPATLVQPVGSPLSLECTVEGTSNPNLYWYRQAAGRGLQLLFYSVGIGQISSEVPQNLSASRPQDRQFILSSKKLLLSDSGFYLCAWSPLGTGGGHSNQPQHFGDGTRLSIL.

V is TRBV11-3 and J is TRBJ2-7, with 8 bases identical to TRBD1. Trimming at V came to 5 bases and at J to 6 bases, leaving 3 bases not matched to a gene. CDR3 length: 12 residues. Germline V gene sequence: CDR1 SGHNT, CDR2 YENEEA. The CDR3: CASSPTGAEQYF. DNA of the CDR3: TGTGCCAGCAGCCCGACAGGGGCCGAGCAGTACTTC. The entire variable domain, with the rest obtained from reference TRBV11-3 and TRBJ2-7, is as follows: EAGVVQSPRYKIIEKKQPVAFWCNPISGHNTLYWYLQNLGQGPELLIRYENEEAVDDSQLPKDRFSAERLKGVDSTLKIQPAELGDSAVYLCASSPTGAEQYFGPGTRLTVT.

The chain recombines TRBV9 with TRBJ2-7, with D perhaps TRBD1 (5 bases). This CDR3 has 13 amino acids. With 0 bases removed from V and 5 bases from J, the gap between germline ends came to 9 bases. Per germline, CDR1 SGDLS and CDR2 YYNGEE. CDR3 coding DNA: TGTGCCAGCAGCGTAGCAGGGTCCAACGAGCAGTACTTC. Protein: CASSVAGSNEQYF.

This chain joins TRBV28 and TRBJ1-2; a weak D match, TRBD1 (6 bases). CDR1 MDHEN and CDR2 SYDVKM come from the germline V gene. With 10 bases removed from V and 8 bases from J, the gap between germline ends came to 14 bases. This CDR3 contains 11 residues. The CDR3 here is CATWGGGGYTF. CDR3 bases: TGTGCCACCTGGGGGGGCGGAGGCTACACCTTC.

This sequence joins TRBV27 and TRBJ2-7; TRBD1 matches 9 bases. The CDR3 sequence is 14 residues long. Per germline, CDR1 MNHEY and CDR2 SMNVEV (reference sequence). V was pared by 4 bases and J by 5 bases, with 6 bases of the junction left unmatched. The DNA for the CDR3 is TGTGCCAGCAGTTACTGGGGACAGGGAGACGAGCAGTACTTC. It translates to CASSYWGQGDEQYF.

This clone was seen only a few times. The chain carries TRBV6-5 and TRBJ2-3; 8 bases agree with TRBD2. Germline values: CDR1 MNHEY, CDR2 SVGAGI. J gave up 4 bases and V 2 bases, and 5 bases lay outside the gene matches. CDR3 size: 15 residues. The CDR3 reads CASSYEAGESDTQYF. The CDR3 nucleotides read TGTGCCAGCAGTTACGAAGCGGGAGAATCAGATACGCAGTATTTT.

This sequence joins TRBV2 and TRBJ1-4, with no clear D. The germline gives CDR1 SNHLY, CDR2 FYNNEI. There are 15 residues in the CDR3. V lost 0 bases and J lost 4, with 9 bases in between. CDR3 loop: CASSEAYSSNEKLFF. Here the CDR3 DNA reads TGTGCCAGCAGTGAAGCGTACAGCAGTAATGAAAAACTGTTTTTT. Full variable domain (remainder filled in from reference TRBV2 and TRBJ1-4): EPEVTQTPSHQVTQMGQEVILRCVPISNHLYFYWYRQILGQKVEFLVSFYNNEISEKSEIFDDQFSVERPDGSNFTLKIRSTKLEDSAMYFCASSEAYSSNEKLFFGSGTQLSVL.

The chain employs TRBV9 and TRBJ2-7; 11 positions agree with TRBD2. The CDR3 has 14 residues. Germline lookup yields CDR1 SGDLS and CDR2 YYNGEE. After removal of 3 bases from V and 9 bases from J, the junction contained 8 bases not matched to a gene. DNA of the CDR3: TGTGCCAGCAGCGCGACTAGCGGGGCCCTAGGGCAGTACTTC. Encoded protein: CASSATSGALGQYF.

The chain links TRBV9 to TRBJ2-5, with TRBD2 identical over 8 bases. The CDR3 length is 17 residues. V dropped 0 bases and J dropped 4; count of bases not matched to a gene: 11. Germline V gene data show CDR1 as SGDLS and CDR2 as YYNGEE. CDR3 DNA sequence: TGTGCCAGCAGCGTAGGCGCGGGGGGAGGGGCCATAGAGACCCAGTACTTC. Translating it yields CASSVGAGGGAIETQYF.

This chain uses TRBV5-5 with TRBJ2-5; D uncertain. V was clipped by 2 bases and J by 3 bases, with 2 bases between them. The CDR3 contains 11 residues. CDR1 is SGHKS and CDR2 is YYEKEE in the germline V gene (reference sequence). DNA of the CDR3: TGTGCCAGCAGCTTTAAAGAGACCCAGTACTTC. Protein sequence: CASSFKETQYF.

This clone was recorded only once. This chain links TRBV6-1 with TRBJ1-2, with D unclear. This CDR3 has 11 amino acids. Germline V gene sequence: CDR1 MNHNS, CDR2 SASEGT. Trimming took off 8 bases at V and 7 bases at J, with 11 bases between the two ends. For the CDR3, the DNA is TGTGCCAGCGCAACGGGTCGTGGCTACACCTTC. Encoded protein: CASATGRGYTF.

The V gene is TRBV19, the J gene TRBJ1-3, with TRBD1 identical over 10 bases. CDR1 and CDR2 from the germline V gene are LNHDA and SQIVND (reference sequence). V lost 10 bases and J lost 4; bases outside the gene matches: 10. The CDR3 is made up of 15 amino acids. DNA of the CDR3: TGTGCCACCCGGGACAGGGGTAGAGAAGGAAACACCATATATTTT. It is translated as CATRDRGREGNTIYF.

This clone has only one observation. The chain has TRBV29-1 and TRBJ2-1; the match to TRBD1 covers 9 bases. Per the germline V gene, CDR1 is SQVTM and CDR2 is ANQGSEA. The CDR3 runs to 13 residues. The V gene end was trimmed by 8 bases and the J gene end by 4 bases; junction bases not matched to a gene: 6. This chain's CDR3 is CSSGTGIYNEQFF. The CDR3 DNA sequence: TGCAGCTCCGGGACAGGGATATACAATGAGCAGTTCTTC.

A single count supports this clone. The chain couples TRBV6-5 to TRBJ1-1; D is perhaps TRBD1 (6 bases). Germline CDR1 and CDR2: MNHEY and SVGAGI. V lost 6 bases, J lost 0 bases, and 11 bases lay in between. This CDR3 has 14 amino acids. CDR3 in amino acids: CASSPGEMNTEAFF. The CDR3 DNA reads TGTGCCAGCAGCCCAGGGGAAATGAACACTGAAGCTTTCTTT.

The CDR3 loop is CASSLAGGTITDTQYF. The DNA of the CDR3 is TGTGCCAGCAGCTTGGCAGGGGGGACGATCACAGATACGCAGTATTTT. V and J are TRBV5-4 and TRBJ2-3, with a tentative D call TRBD1 (7 bases). CDR3 length: 16 residues. Germline-derived CDR1 and CDR2 are SGHNT and YYREEE (reference sequence). V lost 0 bases and J 2 bases, leaving 13 bases between the germline ends. Full variable domain (remainder filled in from reference TRBV5-4 and TRBJ2-3): ETGVTQSPTHLIKTRGQQVTLRCSSQSGHNTVSWYQQALGQGPQFIFQYYREEENGRGNFPPRFSGLQFPNYSSELNVNALELDDSALYLCASSLAGGTITDTQYFGPGTRLTVL.

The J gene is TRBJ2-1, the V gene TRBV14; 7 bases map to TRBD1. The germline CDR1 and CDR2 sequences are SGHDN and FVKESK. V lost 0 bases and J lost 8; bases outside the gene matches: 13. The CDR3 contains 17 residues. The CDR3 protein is CASSQDWSEGAQDEQFF. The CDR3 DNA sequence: TGTGCCAGCAGCCAAGATTGGTCAGAGGGGGCGCAGGATGAGCAGTTCTTC.

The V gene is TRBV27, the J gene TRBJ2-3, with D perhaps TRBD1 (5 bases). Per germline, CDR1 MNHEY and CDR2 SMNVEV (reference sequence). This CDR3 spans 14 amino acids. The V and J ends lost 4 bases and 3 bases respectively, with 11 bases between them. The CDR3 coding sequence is TGTGCCAGCAGTTCTCCGACAGAAACAGATACGCAGTATTTT. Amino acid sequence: CASSSPTETDTQYF.

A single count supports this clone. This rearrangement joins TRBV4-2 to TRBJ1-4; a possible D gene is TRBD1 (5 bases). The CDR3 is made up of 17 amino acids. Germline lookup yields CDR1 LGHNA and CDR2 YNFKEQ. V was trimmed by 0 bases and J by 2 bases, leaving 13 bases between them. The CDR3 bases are TGTGCCAGCAGCCAAGAGAGGGGACTAAGTACTAATGAAAAACTGTTTTTT. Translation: CASSQERGLSTNEKLFF.

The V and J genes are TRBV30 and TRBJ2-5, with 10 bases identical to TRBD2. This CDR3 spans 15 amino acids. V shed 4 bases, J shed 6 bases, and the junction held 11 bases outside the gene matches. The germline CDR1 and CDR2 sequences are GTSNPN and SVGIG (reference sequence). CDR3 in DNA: TGTGCCTGGAATTTAAGCGGGAGGGCCAGGCAGACCCAGTACTTC. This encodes CAWNLSGRARQTQYF. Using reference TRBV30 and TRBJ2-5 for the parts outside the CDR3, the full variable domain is SQTIHQWPATLVQPVGSPLSLECTVEGTSNPNLYWYRQAAGRGLQLLFYSVGIGQISSEVPQNLSASRPQDRQFILSSKKLLLSDSGFYLCAWNLSGRARQTQYFGPGTRLLVL.

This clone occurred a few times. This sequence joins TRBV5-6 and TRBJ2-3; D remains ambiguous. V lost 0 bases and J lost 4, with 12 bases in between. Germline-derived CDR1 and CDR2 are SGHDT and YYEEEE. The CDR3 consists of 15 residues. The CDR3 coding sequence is TGTGCCAGCAGCTTGGTGGGCCTCGGCTCAGATACGCAGTATTTT. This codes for CASSLVGLGSDTQYF.

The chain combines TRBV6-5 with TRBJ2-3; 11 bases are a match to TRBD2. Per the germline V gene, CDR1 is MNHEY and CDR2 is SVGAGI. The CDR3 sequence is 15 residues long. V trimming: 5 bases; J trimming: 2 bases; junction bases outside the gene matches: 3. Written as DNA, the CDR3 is TGTGCCAGCAGTCCTAGCGGGGGGACCACAGATACGCAGTATTTT. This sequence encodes CASSPSGGTTDTQYF.

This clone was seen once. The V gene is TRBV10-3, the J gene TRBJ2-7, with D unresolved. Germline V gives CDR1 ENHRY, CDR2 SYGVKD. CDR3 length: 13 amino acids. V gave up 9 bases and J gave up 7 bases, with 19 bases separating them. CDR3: CAMSTIPSAEQYF. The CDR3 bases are TGTGCCATGTCGACCATTCCCAGCGCGGAGCAGTACTTC.

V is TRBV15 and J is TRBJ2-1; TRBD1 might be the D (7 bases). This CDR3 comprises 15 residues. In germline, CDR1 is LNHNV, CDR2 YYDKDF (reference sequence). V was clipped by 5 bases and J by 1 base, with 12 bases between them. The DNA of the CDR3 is TGTGCCACCAGCCTGCGGGACAGATCCTACAATGAGCAGTTCTTC. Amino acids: CATSLRDRSYNEQFF.

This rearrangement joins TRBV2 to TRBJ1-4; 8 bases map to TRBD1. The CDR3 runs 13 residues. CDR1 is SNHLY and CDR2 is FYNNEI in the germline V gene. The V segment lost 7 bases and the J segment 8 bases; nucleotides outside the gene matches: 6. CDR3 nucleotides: TGTGCCAGCATCCGGACAGGGAACGAAAAACTGTTTTTT. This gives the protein CASIRTGNEKLFF.

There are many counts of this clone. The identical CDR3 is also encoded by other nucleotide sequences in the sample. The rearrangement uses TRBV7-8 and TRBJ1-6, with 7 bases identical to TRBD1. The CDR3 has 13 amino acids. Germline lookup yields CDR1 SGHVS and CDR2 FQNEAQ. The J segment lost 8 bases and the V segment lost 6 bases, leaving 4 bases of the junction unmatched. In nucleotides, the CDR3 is TGTGCCAGCAGAGGCCAGGGGGATTCACCCCTCCACTTT. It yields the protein CASRGQGDSPLHF.

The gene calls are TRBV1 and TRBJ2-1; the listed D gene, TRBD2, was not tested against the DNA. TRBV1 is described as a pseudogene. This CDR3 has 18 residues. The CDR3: CTSSSCGGQLSKGNEQFF. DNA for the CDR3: TGCACCAGCAGCTCATGCGGGGGCCAACTGTCAAAGGGAAATGAGCAGTTCTTC.

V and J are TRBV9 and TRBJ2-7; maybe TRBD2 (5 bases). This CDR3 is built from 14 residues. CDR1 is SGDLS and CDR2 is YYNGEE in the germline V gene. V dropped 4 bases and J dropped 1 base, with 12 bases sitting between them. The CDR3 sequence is CASSSRDLSYEQYF. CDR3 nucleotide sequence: TGTGCCAGCAGCTCTCGGGATCTTTCCTACGAGCAGTACTTC.